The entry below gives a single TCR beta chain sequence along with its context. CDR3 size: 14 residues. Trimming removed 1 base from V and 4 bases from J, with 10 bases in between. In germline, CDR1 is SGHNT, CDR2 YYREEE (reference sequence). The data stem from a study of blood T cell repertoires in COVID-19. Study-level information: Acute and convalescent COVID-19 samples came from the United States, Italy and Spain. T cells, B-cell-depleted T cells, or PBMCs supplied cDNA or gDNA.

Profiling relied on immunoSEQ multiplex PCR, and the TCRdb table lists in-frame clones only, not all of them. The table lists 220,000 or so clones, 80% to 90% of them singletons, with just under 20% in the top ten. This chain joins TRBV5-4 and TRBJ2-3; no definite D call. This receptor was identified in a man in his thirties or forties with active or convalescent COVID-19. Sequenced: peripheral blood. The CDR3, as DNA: TGTGCCAGCAGCTTGAAACTCGCCGCAGATACGCAGTATTTT. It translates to CASSLKLAADTQYF.